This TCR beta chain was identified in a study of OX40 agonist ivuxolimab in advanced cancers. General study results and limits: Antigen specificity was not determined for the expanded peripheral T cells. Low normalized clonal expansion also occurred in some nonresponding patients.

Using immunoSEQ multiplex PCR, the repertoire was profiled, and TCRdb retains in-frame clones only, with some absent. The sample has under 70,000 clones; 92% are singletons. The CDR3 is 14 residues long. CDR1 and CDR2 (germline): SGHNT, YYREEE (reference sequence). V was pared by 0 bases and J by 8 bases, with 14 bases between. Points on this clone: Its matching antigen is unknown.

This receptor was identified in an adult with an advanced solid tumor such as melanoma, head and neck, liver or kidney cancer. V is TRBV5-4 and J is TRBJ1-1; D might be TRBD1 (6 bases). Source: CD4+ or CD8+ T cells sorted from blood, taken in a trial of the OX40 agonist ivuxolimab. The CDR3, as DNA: TGTGCCAGCAGCTTGGAAACAGGGAGGAACGAAGCTTTCTTT. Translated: CASSLETGRNEAFF.